The entry below gives a single T cell receptor (beta chain) sequence along with its context. The data derive from a study of T-cell memory formation after mild COVID-19. The CDR3 is made up of 9 amino acids. Germline V gives CDR1 SQVTM, CDR2 ANQGSEA. TCRdb recomputed calls from the 5' RACE reads with MiXCR, one row per CDR3 protein. The sample contains about 440,000 distinct CDR3 sequences, around 18% of which appear only once. This rearrangement joins TRBV29-1 to TRBJ2-5; D uncertain. The sample consisted of PBMCs or a T cell subset sorted from them (not recorded which). The receptor was isolated from an adult woman who had mild COVID-19 (a few samples of this study predate the infection). Cell type and time point are not known. The CDR3 region has the DNA TGCAGGTGGGAAGAGACCCAGTACTTC. It codes for CRWEETQYF.